This T cell receptor beta chain was observed in a study of identical twins. CDR1 MNHEY and CDR2 SVGEGT come from the germline V gene. The CDR3 length is 13 residues. V lost 7 bases and J 9 bases, leaving 18 bases between the germline ends. It was template switching that added a universal primer site, and there were unique molecular identifiers on the cDNA. TCRdb reanalysed the 5' RACE reads using MiXCR and keeps one entry per CDR3 protein. The repertoire holds about 240,000 distinct CDR3 sequences, with under 12% as singletons. The table lists this clonotype with a few counts. Its target is not known. Study-wide results and limits: The study drew conclusions from cross-sectional statistical analysis, not from following the same donors.

This receptor was taken from a man aged 45-60 years in good health. Sequencing used memory T cells sorted from blood. This sequence joins TRBV6-2 or TRBV6-3 and TRBJ1-2, with a weak D call TRBD1 (5 bases). CDR3 amino acids: CASTPDTGLSYTF. The CDR3 DNA is TGTGCCAGCACCCCGGACACCGGGTTGAGCTACACCTTC.